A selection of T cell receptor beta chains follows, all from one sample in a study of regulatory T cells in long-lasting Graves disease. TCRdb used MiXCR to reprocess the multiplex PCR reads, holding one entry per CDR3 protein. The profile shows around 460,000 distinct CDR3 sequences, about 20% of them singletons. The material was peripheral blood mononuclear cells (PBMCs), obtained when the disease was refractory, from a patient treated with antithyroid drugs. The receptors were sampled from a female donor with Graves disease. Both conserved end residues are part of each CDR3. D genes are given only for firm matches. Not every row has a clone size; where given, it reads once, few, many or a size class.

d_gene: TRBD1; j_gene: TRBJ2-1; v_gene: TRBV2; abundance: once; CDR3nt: TGTGCCAGCAGGTCCCATCCTCCAGGGGGCTATGAGCAGTTCTTC; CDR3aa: CASRSHPPGGYEQFF
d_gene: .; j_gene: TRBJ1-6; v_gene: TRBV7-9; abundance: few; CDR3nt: TGTGCCAGCAGCGCAGACCGGGCGGCGGGTTCACCCCTCCACTTT; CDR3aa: CASSADRAAGSPLHF
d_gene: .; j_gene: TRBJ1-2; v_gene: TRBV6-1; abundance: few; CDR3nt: TGTGCCAGCAGAACACTCCGGGGGGCGTTTGGCTACACCTTC; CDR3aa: CASRTLRGAFGYTF
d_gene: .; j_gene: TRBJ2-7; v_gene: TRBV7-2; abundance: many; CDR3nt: TGTGCCAGCAGACAAGGGCAGGGAGTCAACGAGCAGTACTTC; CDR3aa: CASRQGQGVNEQYF
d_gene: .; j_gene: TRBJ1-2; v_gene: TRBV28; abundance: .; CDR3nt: TGTGCCGCCACAGGGAACTATGGCTACACCTTC; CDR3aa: CAATGNYGYTF
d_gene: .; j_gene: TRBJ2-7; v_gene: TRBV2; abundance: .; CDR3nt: TGTGCCAGCAGTGAAGCGCTCATACCTTTAGTGGGAGAGCAGTACTTC; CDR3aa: CASSEALIPLVGEQYF
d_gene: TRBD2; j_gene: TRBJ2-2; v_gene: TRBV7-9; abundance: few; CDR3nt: TGTGCCAGCAGCTCAGGAGCGGGAAAGGGAACCGGGGAGCTGTTTTTT; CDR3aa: CASSSGAGKGTGELFF
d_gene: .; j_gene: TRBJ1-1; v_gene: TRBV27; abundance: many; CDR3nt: TGTGCCAGCGCAAAACAGGGAATTGAAGCTTTCTTT; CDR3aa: CASAKQGIEAFF
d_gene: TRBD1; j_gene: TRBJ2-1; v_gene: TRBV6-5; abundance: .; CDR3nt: TGTGCCAGCAGTTATGGGACAGGGGGCTACAATGAGCAGTTCTTC; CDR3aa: CASSYGTGGYNEQFF
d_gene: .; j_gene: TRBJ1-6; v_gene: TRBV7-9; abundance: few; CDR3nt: TGTGCCAGCAGCCCAAACTCCTATAATTCACCCCTCCACTTT; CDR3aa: CASSPNSYNSPLHF
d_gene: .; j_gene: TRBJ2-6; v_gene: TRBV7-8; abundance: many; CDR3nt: TGTGCCAGCAGCTTAACAGGCGCGAGTGGGGCCAACGTCCTGACTTTC; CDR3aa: CASSLTGASGANVLTF
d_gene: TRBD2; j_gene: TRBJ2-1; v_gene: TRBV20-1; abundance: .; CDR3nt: TGCAGTGCTAGAGATAGCGGGAGGGCCACGGGCAATGAGCAGTTCTTC; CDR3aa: CSARDSGRATGNEQFF
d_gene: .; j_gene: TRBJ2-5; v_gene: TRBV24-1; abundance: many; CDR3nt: TGTGCCACCAGTGACCCGAGGACAGAAACGCAAGAGACCCAGTACTTC; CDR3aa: CATSDPRTETQETQYF
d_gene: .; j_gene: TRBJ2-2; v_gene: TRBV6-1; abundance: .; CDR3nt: TGTGCCAGCAGTGAAACCGGGGGCGCAACCGGGGAGCTGTTTTTT; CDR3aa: CASSETGGATGELFF
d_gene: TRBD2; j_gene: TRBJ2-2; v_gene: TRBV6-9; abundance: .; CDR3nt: TGTGCCAGCAGTTATATGTCAGCGGGAGGGCGGGAGCTGTTTTTT; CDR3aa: CASSYMSAGGRELFF
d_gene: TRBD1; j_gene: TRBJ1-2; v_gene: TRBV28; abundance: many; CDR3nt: TGTGCCAGCAGTGCCGCGGGACAGGGGGCTCACTATGGCTACACCTTC; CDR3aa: CASSAAGQGAHYGYTF
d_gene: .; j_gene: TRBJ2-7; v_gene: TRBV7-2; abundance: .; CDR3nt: TGTGCCAGCAGCGACAGACAGGACGCGGACGAGCAGTACTTC; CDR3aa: CASSDRQDADEQYF
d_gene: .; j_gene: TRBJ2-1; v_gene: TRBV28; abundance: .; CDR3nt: TGTGCCAGCAGACCGACCGGGACCAAATACAATGAGCAGTTCTTC; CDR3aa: CASRPTGTKYNEQFF
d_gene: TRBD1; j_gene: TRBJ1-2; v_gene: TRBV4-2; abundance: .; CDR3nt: TGTGCCAGCAGACTGGGGACAGCTCCCAACTATGGCTACACCTTC; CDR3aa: CASRLGTAPNYGYTF
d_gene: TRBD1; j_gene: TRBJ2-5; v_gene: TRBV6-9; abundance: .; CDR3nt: TGTGCCAGCAGTTACTCACGGGACAGCGTGGGGGAGACCCAGTACTTC; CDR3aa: CASSYSRDSVGETQYF
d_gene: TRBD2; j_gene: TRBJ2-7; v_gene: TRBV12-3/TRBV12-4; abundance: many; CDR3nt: TGTGCCAGCAGTCCCTTGGATAGCGGGAGGGCCGGCCACTACGAGCAGTACTTC; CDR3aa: CASSPLDSGRAGHYEQYF
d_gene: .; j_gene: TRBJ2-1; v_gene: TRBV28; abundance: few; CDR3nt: TGTGCCAGCAGTGTGGGGTCCTACAATGAGCAGTTCTTC; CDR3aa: CASSVGSYNEQFF
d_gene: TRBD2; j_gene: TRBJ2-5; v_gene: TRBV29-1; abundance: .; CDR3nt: TGCAGCGTGGGGGGTATTAGCGGGAGTCAGTTGGAGACCCAGTACTTC; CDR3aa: CSVGGISGSQLETQYF
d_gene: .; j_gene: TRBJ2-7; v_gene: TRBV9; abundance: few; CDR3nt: TGTGCCAGCAGCGGAGGAAGCAGCTCCTACGAGCAGTACTTC; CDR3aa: CASSGGSSSYEQYF
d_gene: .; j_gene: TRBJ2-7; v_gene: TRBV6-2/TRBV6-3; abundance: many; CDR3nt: TGTGCCAGCAGTTACGATCGGGGGGCCTCCTACGAGCAGTACTTC; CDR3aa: CASSYDRGASYEQYF
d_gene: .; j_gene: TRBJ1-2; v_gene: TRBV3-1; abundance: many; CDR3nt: TGTGCCAGCAGCCAAGCGTATGGCTACACCTTC; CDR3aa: CASSQAYGYTF
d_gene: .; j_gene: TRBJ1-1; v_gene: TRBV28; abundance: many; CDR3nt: TGTGCCAGCAGTCCGCCGGCAGGGGTGGTGAACACTGAAGCTTTCTTT; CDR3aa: CASSPPAGVVNTEAFF
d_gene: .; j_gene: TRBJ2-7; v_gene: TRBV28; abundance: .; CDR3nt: TGTGCCAGCCGGGGCCCGCGTGAGTACTTC; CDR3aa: CASRGPREYF
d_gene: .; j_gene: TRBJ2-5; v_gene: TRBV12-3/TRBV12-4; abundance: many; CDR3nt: TGTGCCACCCAACGGAGAGGGAGGGAGACCCAGTACTTC; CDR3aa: CATQRRGRETQYF
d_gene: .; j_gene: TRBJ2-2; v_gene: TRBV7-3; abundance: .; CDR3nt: TGTGCCAGCAGCCCACACACCACAGGGGAGCTGTTTTTT; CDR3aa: CASSPHTTGELFF
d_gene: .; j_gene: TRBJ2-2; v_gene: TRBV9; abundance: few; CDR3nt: TGTGCCAGCAGCGTCCATTCCGGACTACGTGGGAACACCGGGGAGCTGTTTTTT; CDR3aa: CASSVHSGLRGNTGELFF
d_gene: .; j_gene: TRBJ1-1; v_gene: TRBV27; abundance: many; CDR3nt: TGTGCCAGCAGTTTATCACGGACTAAGAACACTGAAGCTTTCTTT; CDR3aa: CASSLSRTKNTEAFF
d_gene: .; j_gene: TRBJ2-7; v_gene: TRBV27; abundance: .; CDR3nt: TGTGCCAGCAGTTTATTTGGGGGCAACTCCTACGAGCAGTACTTC; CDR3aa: CASSLFGGNSYEQYF
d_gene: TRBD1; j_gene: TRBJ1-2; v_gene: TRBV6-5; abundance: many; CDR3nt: TGTGCCAGCAGTTCGACAGGGAAGGGCTACACCTTC; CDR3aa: CASSSTGKGYTF
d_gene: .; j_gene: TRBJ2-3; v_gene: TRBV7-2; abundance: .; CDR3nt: TGTGCCAGCAGCTCCCCAGCGGGCACAGATACGCAGTATTTT; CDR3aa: CASSSPAGTDTQYF
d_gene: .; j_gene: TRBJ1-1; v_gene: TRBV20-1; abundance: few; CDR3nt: TGCAGTGCTCAAATCCCGGCCTTACGGGCCGATAACACTGAAGCTTTCTTT; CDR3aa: CSAQIPALRADNTEAFF
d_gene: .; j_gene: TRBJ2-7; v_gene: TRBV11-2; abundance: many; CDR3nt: TGTGCCAGCAGCTCATTCACCTACGAGCAGTACTTC; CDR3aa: CASSSFTYEQYF
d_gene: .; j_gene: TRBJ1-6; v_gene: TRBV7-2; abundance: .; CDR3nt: TGTGCCAGCAGCCTGACATCGAGCTCCTATAATTCACCCCTCCACTTT; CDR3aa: CASSLTSSSYNSPLHF
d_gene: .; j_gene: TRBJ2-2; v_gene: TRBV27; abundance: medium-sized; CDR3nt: TGTGCCAGCAGTTTCGGGACACTCACCGGGGAGCTGTTTTTT; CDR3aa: CASSFGTLTGELFF
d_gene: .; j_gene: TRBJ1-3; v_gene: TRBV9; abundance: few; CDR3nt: TGTGCCAGCAGCGTAGGGACAGATCGTCCTGGAAACACCATATATTTT; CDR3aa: CASSVGTDRPGNTIYF
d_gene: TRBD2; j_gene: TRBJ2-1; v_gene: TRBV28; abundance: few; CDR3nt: TGTGCCAGCAGCTCCAGCGGGAGATGGGCCAATGAGCAGTTCTTC; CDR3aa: CASSSSGRWANEQFF
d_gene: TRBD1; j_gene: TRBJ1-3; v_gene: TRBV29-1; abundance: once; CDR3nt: TGCAGCGTTGCAGGGGGCGATGGAAACACCATATATTTT; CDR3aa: CSVAGGDGNTIYF
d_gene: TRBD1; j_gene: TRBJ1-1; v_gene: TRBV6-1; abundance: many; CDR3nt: TGTGCCAGCAGAATCCCGGGACAGTTGAACACTGAAGCTTTCTTT; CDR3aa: CASRIPGQLNTEAFF
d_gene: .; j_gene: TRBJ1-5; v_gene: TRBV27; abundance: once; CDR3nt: TGTGCCAGCAGTTACCAGGGAAGCAATCAGCCCCAGCATTTT; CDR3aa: CASSYQGSNQPQHF
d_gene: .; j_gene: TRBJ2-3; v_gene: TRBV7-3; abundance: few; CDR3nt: TGTGCCAGCAGCTCAGTAGGGGCCACAGATACGCAGTATTTT; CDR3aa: CASSSVGATDTQYF
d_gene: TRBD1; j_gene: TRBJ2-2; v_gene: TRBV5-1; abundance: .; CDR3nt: TGCGCCAGCAGTCAGACAGGGGATGGGGCCGGGGAGCTGTTTTTT; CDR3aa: CASSQTGDGAGELFF
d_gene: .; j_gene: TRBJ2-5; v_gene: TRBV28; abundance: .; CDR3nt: TGTGCCAGCAGTGGGCCAGAAGAGACCCAGTACTTC; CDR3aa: CASSGPEETQYF
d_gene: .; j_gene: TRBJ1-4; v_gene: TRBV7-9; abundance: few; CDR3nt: TGTGCCAGCAGCTTAGGGGGAGACGAAAAACTGTTTTTT; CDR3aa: CASSLGGDEKLFF
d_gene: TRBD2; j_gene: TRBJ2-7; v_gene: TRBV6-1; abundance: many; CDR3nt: TGTGCCAGCCGGGGGGGGCAGGGGAGTCTCTACGAGCAGTACTTC; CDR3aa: CASRGGQGSLYEQYF